The 32 T cell receptor beta chains listed next were all sequenced from one sample in a study of blood T cells in healthy people across ages. Through a sample-barcoded 5' primer and a J-beta primer mix, a second PCR was run for 7 to 11 cycles. TCRdb analysed the 5' RACE reads with MiXCR anew, one entry per CDR3 protein. This table holds approximately 900,000 distinct CDR3 sequences, under 35% found once. These data are also associated with another study on T cells of mothers and their children.

Specimen: blood. Receptor source: a woman aged 40 to 49 in good health.

V is TRBV28 and J is TRBJ1-1, with D maybe TRBD1 (5 bases). The CDR3 sequence is 13 residues long. V lost 1 base to trimming and J lost 8 bases, with 11 bases between them. Per the germline V gene, CDR1 is MDHEN and CDR2 is SYDVKM. The CDR3 DNA reads TGTGCCAGCAGTTTATCGCACAGGATAGAAGCTTTCTTT. Translated, it gives CASSLSHRIEAFF. Together with reference TRBV28 and TRBJ1-1, the CDR3 gives the full variable domain: DVKVTQSSRYLVKRTGEKVFLECVQDMDHENMFWYRQDPGLGLRLIYFSYDVKMKEKGDIPEGYSVSREKKERFSLILESASTNQTSMYLCASSLSHRIEAFFGQGTRLTVV.

This clonotype was detected a few times. V and J are TRBV20-1 and TRBJ2-4; the D gene is possibly TRBD1 (6 bases). The CDR3 is made up of 17 amino acids. The V end lost 3 bases, the J end lost 13 bases, and 31 bases lay between the germline ends. The V gene's germline CDR1 is DFQATT and CDR2 SNEGSKA (reference sequence). Written as DNA, the CDR3 is TGCAGTGCTAGTCCCTTCACAGGGAGCACCTCCTACAATGAGCAGTACTTC. Translation: CSASPFTGSTSYNEQYF.

The V call is TRBV20-1, the J call TRBJ2-1; D is perhaps TRBD1 or TRBD2 (6 bases each). This CDR3 region has 15 residues. From germline, CDR1 is DFQATT and CDR2 SNEGSKA (reference sequence). V was clipped by 2 bases and J by 6 bases, with 17 bases between them. This CDR3 reads CSARLEGGLFNEQFF. The CDR3 bases are TGCAGTGCTAGACTTGAGGGGGGACTTTTCAATGAGCAGTTCTTC.

This clonotype showed up many times. The J gene is TRBJ1-2, the V gene TRBV28; D is unclear. The germline V and J ends were trimmed by 10 bases and 2 bases, with 8 bases remaining between them. This CDR3 has 11 residues. Germline V gene data show CDR1 as MDHEN and CDR2 as SYDVKM. The CDR3 sequence: CATKTNYGYTF. CDR3 nucleotide sequence: TGTGCCACCAAGACCAACTATGGCTACACCTTC.

This clonotype came up a few times. The CDR3 nucleotides read TGCGCCAGCCCCGGCCGGTCCGGGACAGGGGGCCCTAATAACACTGAAGCTTTCTTT. Translation gives CASPGRSGTGGPNNTEAFF. This chain uses TRBV5-1 with TRBJ1-1; TRBD1 matches 12 bases. Germline V gene lookup returns CDR1 SGHRS and CDR2 YFSETQ. V gave up 7 bases and J gave up 2 bases; unmatched junction bases: 18. The CDR3 consists of 19 residues. Supplemented by reference TRBV5-1 and TRBJ1-1, the full variable domain reads KAGVTQTPRYLIKTRGQQVTLSCSPISGHRSVSWYQQTPGQGLQFLFEYFSETQRNKGNFPGRFSGRQFSNSRSEMNVSTLELGDSALYLCASPGRSGTGGPNNTEAFFGQGTRLTVV.

CDR3 DNA: TGTGCCAGCAGCCTTACCAGCGCAAACTATGGCTACACCTTC. Translation: CASSLTSANYGYTF. V and J are TRBV12-3 or TRBV12-4 and TRBJ1-2; D unresolved. The CDR3 has 14 amino acids. The V gene lost 6 bases and the J gene lost 2 bases, with 13 bases spanning the gap.

The J gene is TRBJ1-1, the V gene TRBV20-1, with TRBD1 as a possible D gene (5 bases). Trimming took 0 bases from V and 4 from J, leaving 12 bases between them. The CDR3 spans 14 residues. Germline assignment: CDR1 DFQATT and CDR2 SNEGSKA (reference sequence). This CDR3 is CSARETQGGTEAFF. The CDR3 DNA follows: TGCAGTGCTAGAGAGACCCAGGGCGGCACTGAAGCTTTCTTT.

This clonotype occurred many times. The rearrangement links TRBV20-1 to TRBJ2-5, with D possibly being TRBD1 or TRBD2 (5 bases each). This CDR3 has 13 residues. The germline V gene has CDR1 DFQATT and CDR2 SNEGSKA (reference sequence). V was clipped by 6 bases and J by 4 bases, with 15 bases between them. The CDR3 spells CSASEGSRETQYF. The CDR3 DNA reads as TGCAGTGCCTCCGAGGGGTCGCGAGAGACCCAGTACTTC.

This rearrangement joins TRBV28 to TRBJ2-1, with D perhaps matching TRBD1 (6 bases). V gave up 1 base and J gave up 5 bases, with 15 bases separating them. CDR3 length: 16 residues. Germline V gives CDR1 MDHEN, CDR2 SYDVKM. This CDR3 is CASSLSQGFIHNEQFF. DNA of the CDR3: TGTGCCAGCAGTTTATCCCAGGGGTTCATCCACAATGAGCAGTTCTTC.

This clonotype was counted only a few times. The V and J genes are TRBV7-8 and TRBJ2-3; the match to TRBD1 covers 7 bases. CDR1 and CDR2 (germline): SGHVS, FQNEAQ. The CDR3 consists of 21 residues. V lost 5 bases and J lost 0; bases outside the gene matches: 23. The CDR3 nucleotides read TGTGCCAGCAGCCCAGCTCCGGGACAGAAGGGCCACCTTACTAGCACAGATACGCAGTATTTT. Translation: CASSPAPGQKGHLTSTDTQYF. Drawing the rest from reference TRBV7-8 and TRBJ2-3, the complete variable domain is GAGVSQSPRYKVAKRGQDVALRCDPISGHVSLFWYQQALGQGPEFLTYFQNEAQLDKSGLPSDRFFAERPEGSVSTLKIQRTQQEDSAVYLCASSPAPGQKGHLTSTDTQYFGPGTRLTVL.

This clonotype was picked up a small number of times. The chain has TRBV28 and TRBJ1-1, with 10 bases matching TRBD1. Germline V gives CDR1 MDHEN, CDR2 SYDVKM. Unmatched junction bases numbered 1, after V lost 9 bases and J lost 3 bases. This CDR3 contains 12 residues. CDR3 sequence (DNA): TGTGCCAGGGGGACAGGGGACACTGAAGCTTTCTTT. Translating gives CARGTGDTEAFF.

The V gene is TRBV30, the J gene TRBJ2-2; maybe TRBD1 (6 bases). Trimming shortened V by 2 bases and J by 1 base, and 14 bases separated the two germline ends. The CDR3 has 16 amino acids. Per the germline V gene, CDR1 is GTSNPN and CDR2 is SVGIG (reference sequence). The CDR3 coding sequence is TGTGCCTGGAGTATCGGTAGGGGGTGGAACACCGGGGAGCTGTTTTTT. Amino acids: CAWSIGRGWNTGELFF.

In this sample, this clonotype turned up many times. The chain combines TRBV5-1 with TRBJ2-1, with D possibly being TRBD2 (7 bases). CDR1 SGHRS and CDR2 YFSETQ come from the germline V gene. The CDR3 consists of 13 residues. Between the trimmed V and J ends, which lost 5 bases and 10 bases, there was a span of 16 bases. The CDR3 nucleotides read TGCGCCAGCAGTGATCGGGGGGCGGTCGAGCAGTTCTTC. This gives the protein CASSDRGAVEQFF.

In regard to this clonotype: Its ends do not fully match the called genes, so a read error is possible. The chain uses TRBV5-6 and TRBJ2-3; 7 positions agree with TRBD1. This CDR3 spans 17 amino acids. The germline gives CDR1 SGHDT, CDR2 YYEEEE. The CDR3 region is CAGSSARRGYLTDTQYF. The DNA of the CDR3 is TGTGCCGGCAGCTCCGCTCGCAGGGGGTATCTCACAGATACGCAGTATTTT.

This clonotype was seen just once. A much larger clone lies a single base off, so this may be a read error. The V and J genes are TRBV10-3 and TRBJ1-1, with 7 bases fitting TRBD1. Germline V gene data show CDR1 as ENHRY and CDR2 as SYGVKD. After removal of 6 bases from V and 1 base from J, the junction contained 5 bases not matched to a gene. This CDR3 is built from 14 residues. CDR3 in amino acids: CAIRSGGQNTEAFF. In nucleotides, the CDR3 is TGTGCCATCAGGTCAGGGGGACAGAACACTGAAGCTTTCTTT.

The V gene is TRBV7-9, the J gene TRBJ2-3; 8 bases fit TRBD1. This CDR3 is 16 amino acids long. V shed 4 bases and J 0 bases; nucleotides not matched to a gene: 6. Germline-derived CDR1 and CDR2 are SEHNR and FQNEAQ (reference sequence). CDR3 coding DNA: TGTGCCAGCAGCTCAACCGGACAGGGCAGCACAGATACGCAGTATTTT. It is translated as CASSSTGQGSTDTQYF.

This chain uses TRBV14 with TRBJ2-6; D perhaps matches TRBD1 (6 bases). Germline V CDR1 and CDR2: SGHDN, FVKESK. This CDR3 has 18 amino acids. V gave up 6 bases and J gave up 3 bases, with 21 bases separating them. The CDR3 coding sequence is TGTGCCAGCAGTCCTACTCGGGCTGCCAGGGGTGGGGCCAACGTCCTGACTTTC. It specifies CASSPTRAARGGANVLTF.

CDR3: CASSFHDGTDTQYF. CDR3 DNA: TGTGCCAGCAGTTTCCACGATGGGACAGATACGCAGTATTTT. This chain uses TRBV28 with TRBJ2-3; D is uncertain. With 3 bases removed from V and 3 bases from J, the gap between germline ends came to 10 bases. This CDR3 is built from 14 residues. CDR1 is MDHEN and CDR2 is SYDVKM in the germline V gene. The variable domain in full, completed from reference TRBV28 and TRBJ2-3, reads DVKVTQSSRYLVKRTGEKVFLECVQDMDHENMFWYRQDPGLGLRLIYFSYDVKMKEKGDIPEGYSVSREKKERFSLILESASTNQTSMYLCASSFHDGTDTQYFGPGTRLTVL.

In its sample, this clonotype was seen a few times. The genes are TRBV5-1 and TRBJ2-1, with D tentatively TRBD2 (6 bases). The V gene lost 7 bases and the J gene lost 0 bases, with 11 bases spanning the gap. CDR3 size: 14 residues. Germline V gene lookup returns CDR1 SGHRS and CDR2 YFSETQ. The CDR3 loop is CASLGGSSYNEQFF. CDR3 in DNA: TGCGCCAGCCTCGGAGGGAGCTCCTACAATGAGCAGTTCTTC.

The sample holds a few counts of this clonotype. CDR3 bases: TGTGCCAGCAGCGTAGCCCCCGACCCCGGGAAGCCCCAGCATTTT. Translation gives CASSVAPDPGKPQHF. The chain combines TRBV9 with TRBJ1-5; D gene uncertain. From germline, CDR1 is SGDLS and CDR2 YYNGEE. V lost 0 bases and J lost 8, with 15 bases in between. This CDR3 comprises 15 residues.

The V gene is TRBV29-1, the J gene TRBJ2-7, with TRBD1 matching over 9 bases. V was pared by 7 bases and J by 3 bases, with 7 bases of the junction left unmatched. The germline gives CDR1 SQVTM, CDR2 ANQGSEA. The CDR3 extends over 13 amino acids. The CDR3 nucleotides read TGCAGCGCCGAACAGGGGGCAAGCTACGAGCAGTACTTC. Residues: CSAEQGASYEQYF.

The table lists this clonotype with a few counts. The rearrangement uses TRBV20-1 and TRBJ1-5; D unresolved. V dropped 1 base and J dropped 4 bases, with 8 bases sitting between them. The CDR3 spans 13 residues. CDR1 DFQATT and CDR2 SNEGSKA come from the germline V gene (reference sequence). The CDR3 loop reads CSARGAPNQPQHF. Written as DNA, the CDR3 is TGCAGTGCTAGAGGGGCTCCGAATCAGCCCCAGCATTTT.

This clonotype was detected ten times or more. The chain has TRBV4-3 and TRBJ2-1; 11 nucleotides align to TRBD2. This CDR3 is built from 19 residues. With V trimmed by 0 bases and J by 5 bases, 12 bases remained unmatched. Germline CDR1 is LGHNA and CDR2 is YSLEER. The CDR3 bases are TGCGCCAGCAGCCAAGAGGGAATTAGCGGGGGGGCCCACCACAATGAGCAGTTCTTC. Protein sequence: CASSQEGISGGAHHNEQFF.

This chain links TRBV28 with TRBJ2-3, with D tentatively TRBD1 or TRBD2 (5 bases each). CDR3 length equals 14 residues. Per germline, CDR1 MDHEN and CDR2 SYDVKM. The V end was cut by 3 bases, the J end by 4 bases, with 11 bases between. The CDR3 region is CASSLGVGADTQYF. The CDR3 coding sequence is TGTGCCAGCAGTTTGGGGGTAGGCGCAGATACGCAGTATTTT.

This clonotype was observed many times. This chain uses TRBV15 with TRBJ2-4; D uncertain. In germline, CDR1 is LNHNV, CDR2 YYDKDF (reference sequence). V was cut by 2 bases and J by 0 bases, with 11 bases left in between. This CDR3 is built from 16 residues. The CDR3 spells CATSRPEGVAKNIQYF. Here the CDR3 DNA reads TGTGCCACCAGCAGACCGGAAGGCGTAGCCAAAAACATTCAGTACTTC.

J is TRBJ2-1 and V is TRBV29-1; TRBD2 matches at 7 bases. This CDR3 contains 15 residues. V lost 7 bases, J lost 8 bases, and 17 bases stayed unmatched. Germline V gene sequence: CDR1 SQVTM, CDR2 ANQGSEA. Written as DNA, the CDR3 is TGCAGCGCCGAGGGAGACAGCGGGAAAGGCCATGAGCAGTTCTTC. Translated, it gives CSAEGDSGKGHEQFF.

This chain uses TRBV3-1 with TRBJ2-3; D possibly corresponds to TRBD2 (6 bases). The V gene's germline CDR1 is LGHDT and CDR2 YNNKEL (reference sequence). This CDR3 is 12 amino acids long. V was cut by 1 base and J by 13 bases, with 12 bases left in between. As DNA, the CDR3 is TGTGCCAGCAGCCAAGGGGGGGTTAGAAAGTATTTT. This encodes CASSQGGVRKYF.

This chain uses TRBV14 with TRBJ2-1, with TRBD2 matching 8 bases. The DNA end is a closer match to TRBJ2-7, so the J assignment may be wrong. The CDR3 runs 18 residues. The germline CDR1 and CDR2 sequences are SGHDN and FVKESK. DNA of the CDR3: TGTGCCAGCAGCCCCCGGGGTAGCGGGGCGGGGTTGTACAATGAGCAGTACTTC. As protein: CASSPRGSGAGLYNEQYF.

This chain joins TRBV27 and TRBJ2-7; the match to TRBD1 covers 9 bases. Germline CDR1 reads MNHEY; CDR2 reads SMNVEV (reference sequence). The CDR3 has 16 amino acids. With V trimmed by 6 bases and J by 0 bases, 9 bases remained unmatched. Written as DNA, the CDR3 is TGTGCCAGCAGATCCTGGGGACAGGGTGACTCCTACGAGCAGTACTTC. Translated, it gives CASRSWGQGDSYEQYF.

This clonotype was recorded a few times. The rearrangement uses TRBV28 and TRBJ2-1, with D perhaps TRBD1 (6 bases). Per germline, CDR1 MDHEN and CDR2 SYDVKM. Trimming left V 10 bases short and J 4 bases short, with 17 bases between. The CDR3 is 14 amino acids. The chain's CDR3 is CAIHPQGSYNEQFF. The CDR3 region has the DNA TGTGCCATCCACCCCCAGGGGTCATACAATGAGCAGTTCTTC.

This sequence joins TRBV7-8 and TRBJ1-2; D not resolved. The V and J ends lost 1 base and 4 bases respectively, with 13 bases between them. CDR1 is SGHVS, CDR2 FQNEAQ, per germline. The CDR3 totals 15 residues. The CDR3 here is CASSLEPGPAYGYTF. CDR3 coding DNA: TGTGCCAGCAGCTTAGAACCGGGCCCAGCCTATGGCTACACCTTC.

CDR3 DNA: TGTGCCAGCGAAACAGGGAGGAGGAACACTGAAGCTTTCTTT. Protein: CASETGRRNTEAFF. The chain carries TRBV7-2 and TRBJ1-1; TRBD1 is a possible D gene (6 bases). V was trimmed by 8 bases and J by 1 base, leaving 14 bases between them. The V gene's germline CDR1 is SGHTA and CDR2 FQGNSA. This CDR3 has 14 residues.